This is a list of T cell receptor beta chains from one sample in a study of blood T cell repertoires in COVID-19. Data came from immunoSEQ multiplex PCR; TCRdb stores just in-frame clones and leaves some out. The table shows around 370,000 clones, with approximately 89% occurring only once. Sequences were obtained from peripheral blood. Source of these receptors: a woman between 18 and 29 years old who had recovered from COVID-19. Both conserved end residues are part of each CDR3. D genes are given only for firm matches. Size tells how often a clone was seen (once, few, many) or the class of an expanded clone, and some rows leave it out.

j_call clone_size v_call d_call cdr3_nt cdr3_aa
TRBJ2-1 - TRBV6-2/TRBV6-3 TRBD2 TGTGCCAGCAGTTACCCAGCGGGAGAGGATGAGCAGTTCTTC CASSYPAGEDEQFF
TRBJ1-1 - TRBV6-5 TRBD1 TGTGCCAGCACTCGACTGACAGGGGGGAACACTGAAGCTTTCTTT CASTRLTGGNTEAFF
TRBJ2-1 - TRBV18 TRBD2 TGTGCCAGCTCACCCGGACTAGCGGGAGGAGTGGATGAGCAGTTCTTC CASSPGLAGGVDEQFF
TRBJ1-5 - TRBV30 TRBD1 TGTGCCTGGAGTACGACAGGGACGAGGCCCCAGCATTTT CAWSTTGTRPQHF
TRBJ1-1 - TRBV19 TRBD1 TGTGCCAGTAGTATAGGAGGGACAGTGAACACTGAAGCTTTCTTT CASSIGGTVNTEAFF
TRBJ1-1 - TRBV7-8 - TGTGCCAGCAGCTTAGACAGAAACACTGAAGCTTTCTTT CASSLDRNTEAFF
TRBJ2-3 - TRBV7-8 TRBD2 TGTGCCAGCAGCTTAGGACTAGCGGTCATGACTTCCACAGATACGCAGTATTTT CASSLGLAVMTSTDTQYF
TRBJ1-1 - TRBV7-9 TRBD1 TGTGCCAGCAGCTCACAGGGGGCCACTGAAGCTTTCTTT CASSSQGATEAFF
TRBJ2-1 once TRBV5-6 TRBD2 TGTGCCAGCAGCAAAAGCGGGGCCCCATACAATGAGCAGTTCTTC CASSKSGAPYNEQFF
TRBJ2-1 - TRBV19 TRBD2 TGTGCCAGTAGTATTGTGGAGACTAGCGGTAACAATGAGCAGTTCTTC CASSIVETSGNNEQFF
TRBJ2-6 - TRBV13 TRBD2 TGTGCCAGCAGCTCATGGACTAGCGGGAGAGGGGCCAACGTCCTGACTTTC CASSSWTSGRGANVLTF
TRBJ2-3 - TRBV11-3 - TGTGCCAGCAGGCCTCCGTCGGGTAATACGCAGTATTTT CASRPPSGNTQYF